The clone carrying this TCR beta chain has at least ten counts. Its antigen is unidentified. A CD8+CD4-CCR7+CD45RA+ gate was used to sort naive CD8 T cells. This entry belongs to a study of molecular identifiers for immune sequencing clone quantification. Whole-study results and caveats: Over 97% of CMV-specific effector molecules, but under 1% of naive ones, were in clones above 20 copies.

TCRdb reanalysed the PCR reads using MiXCR and keeps one entry per CDR3 protein. The sample contains hundreds of thousands of distinct CDR3 sequences, 25% of which appear only once. The CDR3 is made up of 15 amino acids. Germline V gene data show CDR1 as LGHNT and CDR2 as FRNRAP. The V segment lost 1 base and the J segment 2 bases; nucleotides outside the gene matches: 0. The rearrangement joins TRBV12-5 to TRBJ2-5; 11 bases align to TRBD2. The sequence was collected from a human donor in good health. Some libraries in this study had Jurkat cell RNA spiked in. Sequencing input: naive CD8+ T cells from blood, with Jurkat cell RNA spiked in. Subset defined: FACS-sorted CD8+CD4-CCR7+CD45RA+ naive T cells. For the CDR3, the DNA is TGTGCTAGTGGTTTGGGACTAGCGGGACAAGAGACCCAGTACTTC. Its protein product is CASGLGLAGQETQYF. The variable domain in full, completed from reference TRBV12-5 and TRBJ2-5, reads DARVTQTPRHKVTEMGQEVTMRCQPILGHNTVFWYRQTMMQGLELLAYFRNRAPLDDSGMPKDRFSAEMPDATLATLKIQPSEPRDSAVYFCASGLGLAGQETQYFGPGTRLLVL.